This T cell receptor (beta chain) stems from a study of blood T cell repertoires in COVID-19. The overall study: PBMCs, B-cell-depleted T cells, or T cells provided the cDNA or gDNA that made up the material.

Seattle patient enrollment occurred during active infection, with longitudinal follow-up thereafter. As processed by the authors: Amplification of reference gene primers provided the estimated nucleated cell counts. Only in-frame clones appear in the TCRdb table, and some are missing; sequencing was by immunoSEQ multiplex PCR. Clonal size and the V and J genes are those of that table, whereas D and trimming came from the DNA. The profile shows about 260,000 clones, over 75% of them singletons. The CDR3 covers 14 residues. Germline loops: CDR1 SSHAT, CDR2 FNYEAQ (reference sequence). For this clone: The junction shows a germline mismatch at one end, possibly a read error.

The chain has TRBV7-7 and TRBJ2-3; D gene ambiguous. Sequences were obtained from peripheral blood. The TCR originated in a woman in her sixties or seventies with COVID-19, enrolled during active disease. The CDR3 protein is CASSPGSDTDTQYF. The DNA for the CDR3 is TGTGCTAGCAGCCCCGGGTCCGACACAGATACGCAGTATTTT.